This T cell receptor beta chain emerged from a study of blood T cell repertoires in COVID-19 (dated by TCRdb to the early 2020s). As for the study more broadly: The collaborator samples originated in the United States, Italy and Spain and spanned the acute and convalescent phases of COVID-19. The prospective study material was composed of cDNA or gDNA derived from T cells, B-cell-depleted T cells, or PBMCs. The dataset comprised deeply sampled blood TCRbeta repertoires from subjects exposed to, actively infected with, or recovered from COVID-19. The repertoires were released in a freely available public database meant as a resource for research on the immune response to SARS-CoV-2. Samples were obtained from the ongoing ImmuneRACE study (first 160 participants) and from approximately 1,200 subjects provided by 6 global collaborators. Sample metadata almost always included a de-identified subject ID, COVID-19 status, age in years and sex. Where available, HLA class I and class II types were obtained from metadata supplied by the sample provider rather than from assay-based typing.

The CDR1 and CDR2 encoded by the germline V gene are KGHSH and LQKENI. V ends up 8 bases short and J 3 bases short, with an unmatched junction base count of 4. Its CDR3 holds 13 amino acids, cysteine through phenylalanine. Only the CDR3 part of the read is kept: 39 bases, read in frame from the first base. The collaborating institutions used their own protocols to collect whole blood in K2EDTA tubes. For TCRbeta analysis, collaborators shipped samples as frozen whole blood, isolated PBMCs, or DNA extracted from either of those sample types. A word on this clone: Its antigen specificity is not known. No much larger clonotype is one base removed from it; base qualities were not supplied.

The study at large found these results: Clinical and demographic metadata were provided uncurated, with the amount varying by source and participant.

TCRbeta CDR3 regions were amplified from genomic DNA using the immunoSEQ Assay, a bias-controlled multiplex PCR. The authors' pipeline ran thus. Within the assay, amplification of reference gene primers was used to estimate how many nucleated cells each sample contained. Sequence reads were collapsed and filtered to measure the absolute abundance of every unique TCRbeta CDR3 rearrangement. Productive Simpson clonality was computed per sample as the square root of Simpson's diversity index over productive rearrangements. Held by TCRdb, this immuneACCESS table contains in-frame sequences only and omits some clones. Under half of the omission traces to an unresolved V gene where checked; the cause of the rest is unknown. V and J calls and clone size are copied from that table; D and trimming were computed from the DNA. Within this sample are about 98,000 clones, with nearly 90% of them counted one time only. In total, the top ten clones hold about 5% of the sample.

Sequencing used peripheral blood. The chain is encoded by TRBV18 joined to TRBJ1-5, with 7 bases aligning to TRBD1. The origin of this receptor is a man aged 65 to 85 with acute or convalescent COVID-19. The CDR3: CASQTGINQPQHF. The DNA sequence is as follows: TGTGCCAGCCAGACAGGGATCAATCAGCCCCAGCATTTT.